This T cell receptor (beta chain) was documented in a study of shared clonotypes between healthy human individuals. Study information: Every donor yielded three CD4 naive, three CD4 memory, two CD8 naive and one CD8 memory plate.

Broader study findings: Non-shared clonotypes had lower generation probabilities than those shared by all four donors.

The CDR3 runs 16 residues. Germline CDR1 and CDR2: LNHDA and SQIVND (reference sequence). J was trimmed by 3 bases and V by 7 bases; bases with no gene match: 11. At a deep level, the assay was run. Using immunoSEQ multiplex PCR, the repertoire was profiled, and TCRdb retains in-frame clones only, with some absent. The data show roughly 2 million clones, 85% to 95% seen once. Concerning this clone itself: The antigen remains undetermined.

The chain joins TRBV19 to TRBJ2-3; 9 nucleotides align to TRBD1. The TCR comes from a man aged 18 to 30 in good health. The sample consisted of naive CD4+ T cells sorted from blood. Subset: CD45RA+ positively selected. The chain's CDR3 is CASTLGRGQGTDTQYF. CDR3 coding DNA: TGTGCCAGTACCCTTGGCCGGGGACAGGGTACAGATACGCAGTATTTT.